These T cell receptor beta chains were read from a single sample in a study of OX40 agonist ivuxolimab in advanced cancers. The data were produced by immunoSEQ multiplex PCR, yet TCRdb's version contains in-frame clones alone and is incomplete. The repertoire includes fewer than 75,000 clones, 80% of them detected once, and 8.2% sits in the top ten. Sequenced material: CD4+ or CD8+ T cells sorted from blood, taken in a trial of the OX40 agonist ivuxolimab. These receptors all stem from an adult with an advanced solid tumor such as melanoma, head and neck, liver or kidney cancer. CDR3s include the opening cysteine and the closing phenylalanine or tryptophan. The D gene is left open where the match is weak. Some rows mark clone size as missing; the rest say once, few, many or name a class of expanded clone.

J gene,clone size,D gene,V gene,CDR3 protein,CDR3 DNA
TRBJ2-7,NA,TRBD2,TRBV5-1,CASSLGVAGESEQYF,TGCGCCAGCAGCTTGGGGGTAGCGGGGGAGTCCGAGCAGTACTTC
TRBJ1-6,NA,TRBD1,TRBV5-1,CASSFEGAGNSPLHF,TGCGCCAGCAGCTTTGAGGGGGCGGGTAATTCACCCCTCCACTTT
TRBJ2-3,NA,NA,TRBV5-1,CASSFLGGSTDTQYF,TGCGCCAGCAGCTTCCTGGGGGGTTCCACAGATACGCAGTATTTT
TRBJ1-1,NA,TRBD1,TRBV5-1,CASSFSGGNTEAFF,TGCGCCAGCAGCTTTTCAGGGGGAAACACTGAAGCTTTCTTT
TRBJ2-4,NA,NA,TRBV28,CASSKTRQGNIQYF,TGTGCCAGCAGCAAAACAAGGCAGGGGAACATTCAGTACTTC
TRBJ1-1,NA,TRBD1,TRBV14,CASSLNRGDAFF,TGTGCCAGCAGTCTCAACAGGGGGGACGCTTTCTTT
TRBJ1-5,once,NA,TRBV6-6,CASKSGANQPQHF,TGTGCCAGCAAATCCGGGGCCAATCAGCCCCAGCATTTT
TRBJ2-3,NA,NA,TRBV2,CASSEGDTQYF,TGTGCCAGCAGTGAAGGAGATACGCAGTATTTT
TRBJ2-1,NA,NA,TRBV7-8,CASSLAGTPSSYNEQFF,TGTGCCAGCAGCTTAGCAGGGACACCGAGCTCCTACAATGAGCAGTTCTTC
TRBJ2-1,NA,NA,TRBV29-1,CSVFSVEADEQFF,TGCAGCGTCTTTAGCGTGGAGGCTGATGAGCAGTTCTTC
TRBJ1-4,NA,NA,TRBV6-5,CASSYRGHRNEKLFF,TGTGCCAGCAGTTACCGGGGACATCGTAATGAAAAACTGTTTTTT
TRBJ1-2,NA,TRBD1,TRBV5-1,CASSPKGTGANYGYTF,TGCGCCAGCAGCCCGAAGGGGACAGGGGCTAACTATGGCTACACCTTC
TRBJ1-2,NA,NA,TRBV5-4,CASSPPGLHSDGYTF,TGTGCCAGCAGCCCTCCGGGACTCCATTCCGATGGCTACACCTTC
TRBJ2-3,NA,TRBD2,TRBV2,CASRFLAGLDTQYF,TGTGCCAGCAGATTCCTAGCGGGGTTAGATACGCAGTATTTT
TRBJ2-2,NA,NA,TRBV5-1,CASSPALNTGELFF,TGCGCCAGCAGCCCAGCCCTTAACACCGGGGAGCTGTTTTTT
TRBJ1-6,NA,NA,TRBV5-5,CASSWGTPDNSPLHF,TGTGCCAGCAGCTGGGGGACACCTGATAATTCACCCCTCCACTTT
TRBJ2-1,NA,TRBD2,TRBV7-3,CASGGLADYNEQFF,TGTGCCAGCGGAGGACTAGCGGACTACAATGAGCAGTTCTTC
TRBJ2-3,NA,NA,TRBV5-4,CASSYGQFFTDTQYF,TGTGCCAGCAGTTATGGACAGTTTTTCACAGATACGCAGTATTTT
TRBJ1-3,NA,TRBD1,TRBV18,CASSRGQGASGNTIYF,TGTGCCAGCTCAAGAGGACAGGGGGCTTCTGGAAACACCATATATTTT
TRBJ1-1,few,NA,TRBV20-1,CSAPGQLEAFF,TGCAGTGCCCCCGGCCAGTTGGAAGCTTTCTTT
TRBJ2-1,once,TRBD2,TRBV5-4,CASSGTSGGPSYNEQFF,TGTGCCAGCAGCGGGACTAGCGGGGGACCCTCCTACAATGAGCAGTTCTTC
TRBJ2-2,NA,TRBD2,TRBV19,CASIQGASGGFTGELFF,TGTGCCAGTATCCAGGGTGCTAGCGGGGGGTTCACCGGGGAGCTGTTTTTT
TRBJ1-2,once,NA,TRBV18,CASSPTGDDYGYTF,TGTGCCAGCTCACCCACGGGGGATGACTATGGCTACACCTTC
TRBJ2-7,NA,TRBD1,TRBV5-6,CASSFRDRVHEQYF,TGTGCCAGCAGCTTCCGGGACAGGGTGCACGAGCAGTACTTC
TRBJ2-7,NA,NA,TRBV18,CASSPRSRLTGGEQYF,TGTGCCAGCTCACCCCGCTCCAGGCTCACCGGGGGCGAGCAGTACTTC
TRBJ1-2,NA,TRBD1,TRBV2,CASSTGGNYGYTF,TGTGCCAGCAGTACAGGGGGCAACTATGGCTACACCTTC
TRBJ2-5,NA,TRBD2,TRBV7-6,CASSLGLAGASWGETQYF,TGTGCCAGCAGCTTAGGGCTAGCGGGGGCCTCCTGGGGGGAGACCCAGTACTTC
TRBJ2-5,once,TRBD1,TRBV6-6,CASSSGTGGRETQYF,TGTGCCAGCAGCTCCGGGACAGGGGGCCGGGAGACCCAGTACTTC
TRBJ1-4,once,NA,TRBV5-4,CASSLSSTNEKLFF,TGTGCCAGCAGCTTGAGTTCAACTAATGAAAAACTGTTTTTT
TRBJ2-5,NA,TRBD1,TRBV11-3,CASSLGGPTGSETQYF,TGTGCCAGCAGCTTAGGAGGGCCGACAGGGTCCGAGACCCAGTACTTC
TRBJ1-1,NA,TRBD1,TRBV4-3,CASSRGQGSNTEAFF,TGCGCCAGCAGCCGCGGACAGGGTTCGAACACTGAAGCTTTCTTT
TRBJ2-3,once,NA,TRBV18,CASSPTTAGSTDTQYF,TGTGCCAGCTCCCCCACAACGGCAGGGAGCACAGATACGCAGTATTTT
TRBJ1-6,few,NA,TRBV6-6,CASSDGTPDSSPLHF,TGTGCCAGCAGCGACGGGACTCCAGATAGTTCACCCCTCCACTTT
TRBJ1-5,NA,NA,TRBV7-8,CASSLVGGSHQPQHF,TGTGCCAGCAGCTTAGTTGGGGGATCCCATCAGCCCCAGCATTTT
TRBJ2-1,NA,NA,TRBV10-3,CAISESWPGREQFF,TGTGCCATCAGTGAGTCTTGGCCGGGCAGAGAGCAGTTCTTC
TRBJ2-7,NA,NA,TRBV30,CAWSPGLTPYEQYF,TGTGCCTGGAGTCCAGGGTTAACCCCCTACGAGCAGTACTTC